Described below is a single TCR beta chain sequence and its context. No cognate antigen has been identified for it. Per-base qualities were not stored, and no clone one base away is much larger. This record belongs to a study of blood T cell repertoires in COVID-19 (dated by TCRdb to 2020 to 2022). Background on the whole study: Samples from collaborators originated in the United States, Italy and Spain and spanned both the acute and convalescent phases of COVID-19. The prospective study material was composed of cDNA or gDNA derived from T cells, B-cell-depleted T cells, or PBMCs. Where available, HLA class I and class II types were obtained from metadata supplied by the sample provider rather than from assay-based typing. The repertoires were made available in a free public database intended to serve as a resource for research on the immune response to SARS-CoV-2. Samples came from the ongoing ImmuneRACE study (first 160 participants) plus 1,254 subjects from 6 global collaborators. Deeply sampled blood TCRbeta repertoires from subjects exposed to, actively infected with, or recovered from COVID-19 were included in the dataset. Sample metadata almost always included a de-identified subject ID, COVID-19 status, age in years and sex. Here is what the overall study found, with its caveats: Clinical and demographic metadata were provided uncurated, with the amount varying by source and participant.

Collaborating institutions collected whole blood in K2EDTA tubes following their own protocols. For TCRbeta analysis, collaborators shipped samples as frozen whole blood, isolated PBMCs, or DNA extracted from either of those sample types. TCRbeta CDR3 regions were amplified from genomic DNA using the immunoSEQ Assay, a bias-controlled multiplex PCR. Per the source publication's procedure: The number of nucleated cells in each sample was estimated from the amplification of reference gene primers within the assay. Sequence reads were collapsed and filtered to measure the absolute abundance of every unique TCRbeta CDR3 rearrangement. For each sample, productive Simpson clonality was calculated as the square root of Simpson's diversity index over productive rearrangements. TCRdb obtained this table from immuneACCESS and retained in-frame rearrangements with V and J assigned. These tables miss some clones; where compared with another copy, unresolved V genes account for less than half of the shortfall, and the remainder is unexplained. V, J and clone size are taken as reported in that table, and D and trimming were inferred from the DNA itself. Within this sample are over 250,000 clones, with approximately 85% of them counted one time only. The leading ten clones occupy 9.5% to 12% of the sample.

Sequencing input: peripheral blood. This receptor was taken from a woman in her seventies with acute or convalescent COVID-19.

The CDR3 has the sequence CASSSLSANTQYF. The sequenced DNA: TGTGCCAGCAGCTCTCTATCAGCGAATACGCAGTATTTT. The chain is made from TRBV7-9 and TRBJ2-3, with the D gene not clear enough to name. The CDR1 and CDR2 encoded by the germline V gene (reference sequence) are SEHNR and FQNEAQ. The CDR3 goes from the cysteine to the phenylalanine over 13 residues. Just CDR3 DNA is preserved here, 39 bases in frame from base 1. V and J are truncated by 4 bases and 7 bases respectively, leaving an intervening sequence of 12 bases.